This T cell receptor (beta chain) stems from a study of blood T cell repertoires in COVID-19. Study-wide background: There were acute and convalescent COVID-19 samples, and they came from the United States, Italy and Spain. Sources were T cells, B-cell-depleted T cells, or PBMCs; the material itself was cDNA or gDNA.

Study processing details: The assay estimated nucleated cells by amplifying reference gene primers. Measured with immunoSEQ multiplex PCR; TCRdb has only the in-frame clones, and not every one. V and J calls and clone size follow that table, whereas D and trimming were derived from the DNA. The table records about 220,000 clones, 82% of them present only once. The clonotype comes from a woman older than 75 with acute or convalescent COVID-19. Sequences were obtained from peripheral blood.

The CDR3, as DNA: TGTGCCAGCAGGTCGGACAGGGCTAGCAATCAGCCCCAGCATTTT. Translated, it gives CASRSDRASNQPQHF. The chain is built from TRBV6-5 and TRBJ1-5, with 8 bases fitting TRBD1. The CDR3 totals 15 residues. J lost 0 bases, V lost 6 bases, and 4 bases had no gene match. CDR1 is MNHEY, CDR2 SVGAGI, per germline.